This TCR beta chain came from a study of shared clonotypes between healthy human individuals. The assay was immunoSEQ multiplex PCR, and TCRdb's table has in-frame clones only and misses some. The repertoire consists of about 870,000 clones, with 85% to 95% occurring once and the leading ten covering less than 25%. Only CD45RO-negative cells positively selected for CCR7 counted as naive CD8 cells, so terminally differentiated effector memory CD45RA+ cells were excluded. CDR3 length equals 14 residues. Trimming shortened V by 3 bases and J by 4 bases, and 10 bases separated the two germline ends. Germline lookup yields CDR1 WSHSY and CDR2 SAAADI.

Sequences were obtained from naive CD8+ T cells sorted from blood. The chain carries TRBV10-2 and TRBJ1-5; the D gene is possibly TRBD1 (6 bases). The TCR was taken from a man aged 25 to 45 in good health. CDR3 amino acids: CASSEQGGNQPQHF. CDR3 nucleotide sequence: TGCGCCAGCAGTGAACAGGGTGGGAATCAGCCCCAGCATTTT.